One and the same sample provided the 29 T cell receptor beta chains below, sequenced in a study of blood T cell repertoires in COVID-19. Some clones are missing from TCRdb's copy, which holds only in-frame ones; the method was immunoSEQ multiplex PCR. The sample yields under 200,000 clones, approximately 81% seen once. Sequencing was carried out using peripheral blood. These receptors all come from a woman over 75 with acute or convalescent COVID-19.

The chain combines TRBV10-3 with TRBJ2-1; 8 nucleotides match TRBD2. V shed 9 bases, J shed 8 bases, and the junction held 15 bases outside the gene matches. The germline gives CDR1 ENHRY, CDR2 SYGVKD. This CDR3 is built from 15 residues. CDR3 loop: CAIGISGILMDEQFF. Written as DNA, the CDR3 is TGTGCCATTGGGATTAGCGGGATTCTGATGGATGAGCAGTTCTTC.

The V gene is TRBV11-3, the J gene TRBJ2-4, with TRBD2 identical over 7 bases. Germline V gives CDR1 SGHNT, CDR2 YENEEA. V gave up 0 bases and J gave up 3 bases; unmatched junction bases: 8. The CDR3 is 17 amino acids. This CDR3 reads CASSLDLSSGGKNIQYF. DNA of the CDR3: TGTGCCAGCAGCTTAGATCTGAGCTCGGGGGGCAAAAACATTCAGTACTTC.

The CDR3 loop reads CASSRPGLLTDTQYF. The CDR3 nucleotides are TGTGCCAGTAGTCGGCCGGGACTATTAACAGATACGCAGTATTTT. The J gene is TRBJ2-3, the V gene TRBV19, with 7 bases lining up with TRBD2. V shed 5 bases and J 3 bases; nucleotides not matched to a gene: 8. The CDR3 is 15 residues long. The V gene's germline CDR1 is LNHDA and CDR2 SQIVND (reference sequence).

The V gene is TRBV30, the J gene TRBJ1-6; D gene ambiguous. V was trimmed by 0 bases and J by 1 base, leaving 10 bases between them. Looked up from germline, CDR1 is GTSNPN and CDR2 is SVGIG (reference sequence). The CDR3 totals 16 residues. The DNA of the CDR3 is TGTGCCTGGAGTGTAGCCTCTTGGTCCTATAATTCACCCCTCCACTTT. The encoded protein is CAWSVASWSYNSPLHF.

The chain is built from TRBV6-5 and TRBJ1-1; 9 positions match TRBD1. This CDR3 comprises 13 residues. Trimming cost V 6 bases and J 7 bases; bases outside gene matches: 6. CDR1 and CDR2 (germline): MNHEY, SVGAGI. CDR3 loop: CASRGQGLNEAFF. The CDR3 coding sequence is TGTGCCAGCAGAGGACAGGGGTTGAATGAAGCTTTCTTT.

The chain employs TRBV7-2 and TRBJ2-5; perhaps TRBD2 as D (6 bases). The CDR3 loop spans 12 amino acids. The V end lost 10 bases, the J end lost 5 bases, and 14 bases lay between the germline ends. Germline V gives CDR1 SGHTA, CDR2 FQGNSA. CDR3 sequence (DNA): TGTGCCACGGCGAGCGGGCGGGAGACCCAGTACTTC. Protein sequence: CATASGRETQYF. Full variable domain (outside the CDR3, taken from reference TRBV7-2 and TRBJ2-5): GAGVSQSPSNKVTEKGKDVELRCDPISGHTALYWYRQSLGQGLEFLIYFQGNSAPDKSGLPSDRFSAERTGGSVSTLTIQRTQQEDSAVYLCATASGRETQYFGPGTRLLVL.

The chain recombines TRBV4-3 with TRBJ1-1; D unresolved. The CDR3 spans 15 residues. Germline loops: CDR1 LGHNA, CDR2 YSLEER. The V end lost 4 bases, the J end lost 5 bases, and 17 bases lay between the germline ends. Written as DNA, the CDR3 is TGCGCCAGCAGCCTATTATCAATTGGAGATACTGAAGCTTTCTTT. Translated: CASSLLSIGDTEAFF.

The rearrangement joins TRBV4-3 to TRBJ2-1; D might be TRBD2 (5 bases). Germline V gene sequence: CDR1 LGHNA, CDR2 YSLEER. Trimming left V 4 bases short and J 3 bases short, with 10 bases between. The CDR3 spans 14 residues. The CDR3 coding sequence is TGCGCCAGCAGCCCTAGCCTGCTCTACAATGAGCAGTTCTTC. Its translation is CASSPSLLYNEQFF.

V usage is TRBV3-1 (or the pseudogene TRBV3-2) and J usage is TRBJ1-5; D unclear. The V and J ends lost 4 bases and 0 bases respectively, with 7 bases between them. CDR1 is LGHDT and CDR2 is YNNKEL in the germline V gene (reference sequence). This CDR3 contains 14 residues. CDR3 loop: CASSPGHSNQPQHF. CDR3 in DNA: TGTGCCAGCAGCCCAGGTCATAGCAATCAGCCCCAGCATTTT.

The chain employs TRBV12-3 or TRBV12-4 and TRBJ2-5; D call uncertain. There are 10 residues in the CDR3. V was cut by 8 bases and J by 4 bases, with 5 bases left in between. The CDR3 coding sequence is TGTGCCAGCCAAATAGAGACCCAGTACTTC. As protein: CASQIETQYF.

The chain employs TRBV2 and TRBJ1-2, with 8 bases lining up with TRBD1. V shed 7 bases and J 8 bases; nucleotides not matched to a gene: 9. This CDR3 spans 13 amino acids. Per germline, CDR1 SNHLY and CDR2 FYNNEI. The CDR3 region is CASTLGQVRGYTF. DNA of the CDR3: TGTGCCAGCACCCTGGGACAGGTGAGGGGCTACACCTTC.

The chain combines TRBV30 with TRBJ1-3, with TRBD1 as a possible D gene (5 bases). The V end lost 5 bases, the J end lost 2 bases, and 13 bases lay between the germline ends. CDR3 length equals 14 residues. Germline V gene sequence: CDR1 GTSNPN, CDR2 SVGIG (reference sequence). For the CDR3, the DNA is TGTGCCTGGGCGTCGGGGGGGGCTGGAAACACCATATATTTT. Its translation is CAWASGGAGNTIYF.

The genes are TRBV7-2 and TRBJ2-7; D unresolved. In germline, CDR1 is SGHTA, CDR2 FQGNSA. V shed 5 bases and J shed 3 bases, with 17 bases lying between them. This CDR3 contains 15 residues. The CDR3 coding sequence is TGTGCCAGCAGCCCCAAATTCGAGGATCTCTACGAGCAGTACTTC. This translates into CASSPKFEDLYEQYF.

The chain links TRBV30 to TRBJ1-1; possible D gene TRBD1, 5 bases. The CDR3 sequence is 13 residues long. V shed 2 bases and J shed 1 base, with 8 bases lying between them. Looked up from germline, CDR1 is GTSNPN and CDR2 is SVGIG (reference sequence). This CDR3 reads CAWSIQENTEAFF. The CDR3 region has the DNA TGTGCCTGGAGTATACAGGAGAACACTGAAGCTTTCTTT. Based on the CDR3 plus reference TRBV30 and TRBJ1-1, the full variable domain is SQTIHQWPATLVQPVGSPLSLECTVEGTSNPNLYWYRQAAGRGLQLLFYSVGIGQISSEVPQNLSASRPQDRQFILSSKKLLLSDSGFYLCAWSIQENTEAFFGQGTRLTVV.

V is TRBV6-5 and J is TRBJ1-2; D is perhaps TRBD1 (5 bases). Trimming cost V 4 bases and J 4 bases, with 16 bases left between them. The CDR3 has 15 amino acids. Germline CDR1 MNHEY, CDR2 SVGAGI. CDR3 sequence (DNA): TGTGCCAGCAGTTCCAATTCAGGGCTTCTCTATGGCTACACCTTC. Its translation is CASSSNSGLLYGYTF.

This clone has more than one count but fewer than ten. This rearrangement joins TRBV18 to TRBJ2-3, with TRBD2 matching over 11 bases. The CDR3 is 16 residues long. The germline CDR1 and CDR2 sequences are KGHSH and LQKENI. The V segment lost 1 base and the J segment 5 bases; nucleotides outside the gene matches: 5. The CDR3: CASSPLLAGEGDTQYF. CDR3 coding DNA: TGTGCCAGCTCACCACTACTAGCGGGAGAGGGAGATACGCAGTATTTT. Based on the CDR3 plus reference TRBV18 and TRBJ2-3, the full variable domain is NAGVMQNPRHLVRRRGQEARLRCSPMKGHSHVYWYRQLPEEGLKFMVYLQKENIIDESGMPKERFSAEFPKEGPSILRIQQVVRGDSAAYFCASSPLLAGEGDTQYFGPGTRLTVL.

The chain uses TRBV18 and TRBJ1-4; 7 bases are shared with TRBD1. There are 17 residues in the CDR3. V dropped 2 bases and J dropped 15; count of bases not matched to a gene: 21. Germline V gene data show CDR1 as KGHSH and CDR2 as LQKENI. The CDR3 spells CASSPDRMTGRPGELFF. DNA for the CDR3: TGTGCCAGCTCACCAGACCGTATGACAGGGAGGCCAGGGGAATTGTTTTTT.

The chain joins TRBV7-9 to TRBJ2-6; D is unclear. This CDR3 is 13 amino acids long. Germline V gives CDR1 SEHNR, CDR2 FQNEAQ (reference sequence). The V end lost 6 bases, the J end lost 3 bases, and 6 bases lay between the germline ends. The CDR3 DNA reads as TGTGCCAGCAGATTTAATGGGGCCAACGTCCTGACTTTC. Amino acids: CASRFNGANVLTF.

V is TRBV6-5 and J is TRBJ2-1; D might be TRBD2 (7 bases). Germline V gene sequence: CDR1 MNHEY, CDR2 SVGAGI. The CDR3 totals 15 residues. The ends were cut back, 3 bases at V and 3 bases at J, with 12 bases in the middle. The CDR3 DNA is TGTGCCAGCAGTTATACGGGGGGCATCTACAATGAGCAGTTCTTC. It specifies CASSYTGGIYNEQFF.

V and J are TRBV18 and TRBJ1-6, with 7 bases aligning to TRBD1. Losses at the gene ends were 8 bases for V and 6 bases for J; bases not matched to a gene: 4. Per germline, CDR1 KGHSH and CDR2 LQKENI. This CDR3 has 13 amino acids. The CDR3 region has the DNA TGTGCCAGCCGGCGGGACAGTAATTCACCCCTCCACTTT. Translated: CASRRDSNSPLHF. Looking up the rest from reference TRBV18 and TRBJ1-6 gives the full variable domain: NAGVMQNPRHLVRRRGQEARLRCSPMKGHSHVYWYRQLPEEGLKFMVYLQKENIIDESGMPKERFSAEFPKEGPSILRIQQVVRGDSAAYFCASRRDSNSPLHFGNGTRLTVT.

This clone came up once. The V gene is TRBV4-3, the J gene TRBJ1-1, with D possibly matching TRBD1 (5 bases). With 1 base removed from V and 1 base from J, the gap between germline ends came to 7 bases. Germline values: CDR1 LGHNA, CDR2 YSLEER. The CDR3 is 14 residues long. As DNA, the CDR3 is TGCGCCAGCAGCCAAGTTGACAGGAACACTGAAGCTTTCTTT. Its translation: CASSQVDRNTEAFF.

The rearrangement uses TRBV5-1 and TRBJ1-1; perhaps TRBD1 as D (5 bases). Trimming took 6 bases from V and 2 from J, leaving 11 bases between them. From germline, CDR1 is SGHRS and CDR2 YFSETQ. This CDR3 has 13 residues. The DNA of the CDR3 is TGCGCCAGCAATCAGGGTCTAAACACTGAAGCTTTCTTT. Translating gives CASNQGLNTEAFF.

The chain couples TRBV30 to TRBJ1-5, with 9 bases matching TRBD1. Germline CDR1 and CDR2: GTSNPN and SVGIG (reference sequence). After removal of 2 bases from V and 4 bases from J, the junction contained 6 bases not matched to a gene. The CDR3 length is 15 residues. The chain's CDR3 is CAWSLGQGPNQPQHF. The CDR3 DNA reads TGTGCCTGGAGTCTAGGACAGGGGCCGAATCAGCCCCAGCATTTT. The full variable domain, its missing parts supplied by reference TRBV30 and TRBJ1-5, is SQTIHQWPATLVQPVGSPLSLECTVEGTSNPNLYWYRQAAGRGLQLLFYSVGIGQISSEVPQNLSASRPQDRQFILSSKKLLLSDSGFYLCAWSLGQGPNQPQHFGDGTRLSIL.

The CDR3 here is CASSFNTRGGEGANEQFF. As DNA, the CDR3 is TGCGCCAGCAGCTTCAATACCCGTGGGGGGGAGGGTGCGAATGAGCAGTTCTTC. The chain joins TRBV5-1 to TRBJ2-1; TRBD2 aligns across 7 bases. CDR1 and CDR2 (germline): SGHRS, YFSETQ. The CDR3 totals 18 residues. With 2 bases clipped from V and 7 bases from J, the junction kept 18 bases outside the gene matches.

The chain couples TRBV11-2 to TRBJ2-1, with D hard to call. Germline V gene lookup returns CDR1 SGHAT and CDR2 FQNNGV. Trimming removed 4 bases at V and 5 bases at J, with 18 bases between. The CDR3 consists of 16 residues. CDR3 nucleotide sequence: TGTGCCAGCAGCTATGGATCTCAACGAGGCCACAATGAGCAGTTCTTC. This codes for CASSYGSQRGHNEQFF.

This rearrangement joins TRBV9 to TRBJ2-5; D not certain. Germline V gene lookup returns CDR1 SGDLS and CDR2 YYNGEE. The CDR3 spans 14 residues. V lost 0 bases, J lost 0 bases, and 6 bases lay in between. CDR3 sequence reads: CASSVASDQETQYF. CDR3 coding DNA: TGTGCCAGCAGCGTAGCTTCGGACCAAGAGACCCAGTACTTC.

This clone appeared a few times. The CDR3: CASSTDRETEAFF. In nucleotides, the CDR3 is TGTGCCAGCAGTACGGACAGGGAAACTGAAGCTTTCTTT. V usage is TRBV6-4 and J usage is TRBJ1-1; 8 bases are shared with TRBD1. The CDR3 is made up of 13 amino acids. V was clipped by 5 bases and J by 5 bases; unmatched bases: 4. Germline CDR1 is MRHNA and CDR2 is SNTAGT.

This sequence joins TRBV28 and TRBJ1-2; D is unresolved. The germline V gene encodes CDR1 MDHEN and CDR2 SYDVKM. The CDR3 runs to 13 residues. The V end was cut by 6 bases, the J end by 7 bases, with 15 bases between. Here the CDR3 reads CASRPTELFGYTF. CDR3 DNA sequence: TGTGCCAGCAGGCCCACTGAACTCTTTGGCTACACCTTC.

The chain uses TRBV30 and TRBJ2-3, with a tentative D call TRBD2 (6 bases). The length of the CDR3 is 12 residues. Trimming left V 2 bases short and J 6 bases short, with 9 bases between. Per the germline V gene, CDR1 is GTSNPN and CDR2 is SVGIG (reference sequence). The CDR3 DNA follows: TGTGCCTGGAGTTCGGGGGTGGATACGCAGTATTTT. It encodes CAWSSGVDTQYF.